This T cell receptor (beta chain) was recorded in a study of OX40 agonist ivuxolimab in advanced cancers. Whole-study findings and limits: Certain nonresponders likewise exhibited a low normalized T-cell clonal expansion. Expanded peripheral T-cell antigen specificity went undetermined.

Method: immunoSEQ multiplex PCR; TCRdb's copy keeps in-frame clones and lacks some. The data contain about 120,000 clones, around 87% of them singletons. About this clone itself: Its antigen is undetermined.

Germline V gene lookup returns CDR1 MDHEN and CDR2 SYDVKM. The length of the CDR3 is 14 residues. V was pared by 4 bases and J by 0 bases, with 9 bases between. The sequencing used CD4+ or CD8+ T cells sorted from blood, collected in a trial of the OX40 agonist ivuxolimab. The TCR was taken from an adult with an advanced solid tumor such as melanoma, head and neck, liver or kidney cancer. This chain links TRBV28 with TRBJ1-1; D is unresolved. In DNA, the CDR3 is TGTGCCAGCAGTTCCCACGGATTGAACACTGAAGCTTTCTTT. Amino acid sequence: CASSSHGLNTEAFF.